This TCR beta chain derives from a study of cytomegalovirus exposure and HLA in healthy donors. PCR involved 60 Vbeta and 13 Jbeta primers. Produced via immunoSEQ multiplex PCR; TCRdb's table is partial and in-frame only. The sample has about 200,000 clones; around 73% are singletons. The CDR3 totals 14 residues. Trimming took 5 bases from V and 5 from J; bases not matched to a gene: 6. Germline V gene lookup returns CDR1 MNHEY and CDR2 SVGAGI. The sample comprised PBMCs. The J gene is TRBJ2-3, the V gene TRBV6-5, with 8 bases that match TRBD1. This sequence originates from a male donor in good health and CMV-seronegative. The CDR3 nucleotides are TGTGCCAGCAGTCTACAGGGGGTTATAGATACGCAGTATTTT. Its translation: CASSLQGVIDTQYF.